This entry concerns a single T cell receptor beta chain. Its matching antigen is unknown. This record comes from a study of identical twins. General study findings and limits: Models, which agreed with sharing between unrelated individuals, nonetheless underestimated the out-of-frame TCR alpha sharing seen in monozygotic twins.

The CDR3 extends over 12 amino acids. The germline CDR1 and CDR2 sequences are SEHNR and FQNEAQ (reference sequence). Trimming left V 5 bases short and J 5 bases short, with 4 bases between. Each CDR3 protein gets one entry after TCRdb re-called the 5' RACE reads with MiXCR. Here the sample spans 700,000 or so distinct CDR3 sequences, about 20% being singletons. These data also featured in a second study, about T cells expressing NK-cell markers. That source adds: From sorted CD3+CD56+NKG2C+, CD3+CD56+NKG2C- and CD3+CD56-NKG2C+ T cells came the TCR beta repertoires. Among the experiments, several used an anti-gamma-delta TCR antibody to restrict sorting to alpha-beta TCR T cells.

Sequenced material: PBMCs. This clonotype was sampled from a woman between 18 and 29 years old in good health. V gene TRBV7-9 combines with J gene TRBJ1-6; no definite D call. The CDR3 DNA reads TGTGCCAGCAGCGGCAATAATTCACCCCTCCACTTT. Amino acids: CASSGNNSPLHF. The variable domain in full, with the rest retrieved from reference TRBV7-9 and TRBJ1-6, is DTGVSQNPRHKITKRGQNVTFRCDPISEHNRLYWYRQTLGQGPEFLTYFQNEAQLEKSRLLSDRFSAERPKGSFSTLEIQRTEQGDSAMYLCASSGNNSPLHFGNGTRLTVT.